The 3 T cell receptor beta chains in this list originate from one sample, sequenced in a study of CD8 T cell repertoires and HIV-1 epitope variants. The assay was immunoSEQ multiplex PCR, and TCRdb's table has in-frame clones only and misses some. The table shows over 90,000 clones, with roughly four fifths occurring only once. The specimen sequenced was uncultured baseline CD8+ T cells from peripheral blood mononuclear cells (PBMCs). These receptors were taken from a male donor with HIV.

The genes are TRBV7-8 and TRBJ2-7; 12 nucleotides match TRBD2. From germline, CDR1 is SGHVS and CDR2 FQNEAQ. There are 16 residues in the CDR3. After removal of 1 base from V and 6 bases from J, the junction contained 7 bases not matched to a gene. In DNA, the CDR3 is TGTGCCAGCAGCTTAGAGAAGACTAGCGGGAGCCGCGAGCAGTACTTC. Protein sequence: CASSLEKTSGSREQYF.

The chain has TRBV6-5 and TRBJ1-5; 12 bases match TRBD1. Looked up from germline, CDR1 is MNHEY and CDR2 is SVGAGI. After removal of 8 bases from V and 7 bases from J, the junction contained 9 bases not matched to a gene. The CDR3 is made up of 15 amino acids. CDR3 nucleotides: TGTGCCAGCGCCTCCGGGACAGGGGGCTGGCAGCCCCAGCATTTT. Translated: CASASGTGGWQPQHF.

The chain combines TRBV5-6 with TRBJ2-7; 8 positions agree with TRBD1. CDR3 length: 16 amino acids. The V and J ends lost 2 bases and 3 bases, in that order; junction bases with no gene match: 10. Germline values: CDR1 SGHDT, CDR2 YYEEEE. The CDR3 reads CASSFDGTGAVYEQYF. The CDR3 region has the DNA TGTGCCAGCAGCTTCGATGGGACAGGAGCCGTCTACGAGCAGTACTTC.